These 10 T cell receptor beta chains came from one sample sequenced in a study of OX40 agonist ivuxolimab in advanced cancers. Profiling relied on immunoSEQ multiplex PCR, and the TCRdb table lists in-frame clones only, not all of them. The profile shows tens of thousands of clones, 85% to 90% of them singletons. The sample in question was CD4+ or CD8+ T cells sorted from blood, obtained in a trial of the OX40 agonist ivuxolimab. The receptors stem from an adult with an advanced solid tumor such as melanoma, head and neck, liver or kidney cancer.

The rearrangement uses TRBV14 and TRBJ2-7, with a possible D match to TRBD2 (6 bases). This CDR3 region has 15 residues. Germline CDR1 SGHDN, CDR2 FVKESK. The V and J ends lost 0 bases and 10 bases respectively, with 19 bases between them. The CDR3 coding sequence is TGTGCCAGCAGCCAAGAGAGAACTAGCACACCTCTCCAGTACTTC. It encodes CASSQERTSTPLQYF. Full variable domain (remainder filled in from reference TRBV14 and TRBJ2-7): EAGVTQFPSHSVIEKGQTVTLRCDPISGHDNLYWYRRVMGKEIKFLLHFVKESKQDESGMPNNRFLAERTGGTYSTLKVQPAELEDSGVYFCASSQERTSTPLQYFGPGTRLTVT.

The genes are TRBV5-4 and TRBJ1-1; the match to TRBD1 covers 8 bases. The CDR3 has 18 residues. V dropped 4 bases and J dropped 0; count of bases not matched to a gene: 14. From germline, CDR1 is SGHNT and CDR2 YYREEE (reference sequence). CDR3 residues: CASSHGQGRTALNTEAFF. CDR3 bases: TGTGCCAGCAGCCACGGACAGGGCCGAACGGCTCTGAACACTGAAGCTTTCTTT.

The chain couples TRBV6-1 to TRBJ2-7; D is possibly TRBD1 (6 bases). The CDR3 sequence is 15 residues long. In germline, CDR1 is MNHNS, CDR2 SASEGT. Trimming stripped 4 bases from V and 3 bases from J, with 16 bases between. CDR3 residues: CASSVQTGADYEQYF. CDR3 DNA sequence: TGTGCCAGCAGTGTCCAGACAGGAGCCGACTACGAGCAGTACTTC.

This rearrangement joins TRBV4-3 to TRBJ2-1; TRBD2 is a possible D gene (5 bases). From germline, CDR1 is LGHNA and CDR2 YSLEER. Trimming removed 1 base at V and 8 bases at J, with 15 bases between. This CDR3 is 15 amino acids long. The CDR3 bases are TGCGCCAGCAGCCAAGGTAGCGCCCTCTTGGATGAGCAGTTCTTC. It specifies CASSQGSALLDEQFF.

The rearrangement links TRBV28 to TRBJ2-5; 11 nucleotides agree with TRBD1. CDR1 MDHEN and CDR2 SYDVKM come from the germline V gene. Losses at the gene ends were 5 bases for V and 4 bases for J; bases not matched to a gene: 6. The CDR3 has 15 amino acids. DNA of the CDR3: TGTGCCAGCAGTCCGGGGACAGGGGGGAGAGAGACCCAGTACTTC. Translating it yields CASSPGTGGRETQYF.

The V and J genes are TRBV6-1 and TRBJ2-1, with 9 bases fitting TRBD1. The junction had 6 bases not matched to a gene; V was cut back by 8 bases and J by 7 bases. Germline CDR1 MNHNS, CDR2 SASEGT. This CDR3 has 13 residues. The CDR3 sequence: CASVGTGWNEQFF. The CDR3 DNA sequence: TGTGCCAGCGTCGGGACAGGGTGGAATGAGCAGTTCTTC.

This clone has just a few counts. Here the CDR3 reads CASSPRQGGHEKLFF. CDR3 in DNA: TGTGCCAGCAGCCCGCGACAGGGAGGGCATGAAAAACTGTTTTTT. The V gene is TRBV9, the J gene TRBJ1-4; 7 bases match TRBD1. Germline CDR1 SGDLS, CDR2 YYNGEE. J lost 6 bases, V lost 4 bases, and 9 bases had no gene match. CDR3 length: 15 residues.

The chain couples TRBV6-6 to TRBJ2-5; 7 bases align to TRBD2. Germline V lookup: CDR1 MNHNY, CDR2 SVGAGI (reference sequence). CDR3 length: 12 amino acids. V was clipped by 6 bases and J by 5 bases; unmatched bases: 3. The CDR3 here is CASRGGGETQYF. DNA for the CDR3: TGTGCCAGCAGGGGGGGAGGGGAGACCCAGTACTTC.

The chain joins TRBV5-1 to TRBJ2-7, with 7 positions matching TRBD2. This CDR3 is 15 amino acids long. J gave up 0 bases and V 5 bases, and 8 bases lay outside the gene matches. Germline lookup yields CDR1 SGHRS and CDR2 YFSETQ. For the CDR3, the DNA is TGCGCCAGCAGTTTTCAGGGCGGGAGCTCCTACGAGCAGTACTTC. This translates into CASSFQGGSSYEQYF.

The J gene is TRBJ2-4, the V gene TRBV6-6; D not certain. Between the trimmed V and J ends, which lost 2 bases and 0 bases, there was a span of 8 bases. Germline lookup yields CDR1 MNHNY and CDR2 SVGAGI (reference sequence). The CDR3 length is 15 residues. CDR3 in DNA: TGTGCCAGCAGTTACCCATCGGAAGCCAAAAACATTCAGTACTTC. It is translated as CASSYPSEAKNIQYF.